This TCR beta chain was captured in a study of blood T cell repertoires in COVID-19. Overall study: PBMCs, B-cell-depleted T cells, or T cells were the source of the cDNA or gDNA that made up the material.

CDR1 MNHEY and CDR2 SVGEGT come from the germline V gene. The CDR3 spans 14 residues. V was shortened by 5 bases and J by 9 bases, with 14 bases between the two germline ends. Produced via immunoSEQ multiplex PCR; TCRdb's table is partial and in-frame only. The table has roughly 220,000 clones, approximately 80% seen once. Specimen: peripheral blood. This chain links TRBV6-2 or TRBV6-3 with TRBJ1-6; D possibly corresponds to TRBD1 (6 bases). This sequence was found in a woman between 40 and 50 years old who had recovered from COVID-19. The CDR3 is CASSEPGTSSPLHF. The CDR3 DNA sequence: TGTGCCAGCAGTGAGCCCGGGACAAGTTCACCCCTCCACTTT.